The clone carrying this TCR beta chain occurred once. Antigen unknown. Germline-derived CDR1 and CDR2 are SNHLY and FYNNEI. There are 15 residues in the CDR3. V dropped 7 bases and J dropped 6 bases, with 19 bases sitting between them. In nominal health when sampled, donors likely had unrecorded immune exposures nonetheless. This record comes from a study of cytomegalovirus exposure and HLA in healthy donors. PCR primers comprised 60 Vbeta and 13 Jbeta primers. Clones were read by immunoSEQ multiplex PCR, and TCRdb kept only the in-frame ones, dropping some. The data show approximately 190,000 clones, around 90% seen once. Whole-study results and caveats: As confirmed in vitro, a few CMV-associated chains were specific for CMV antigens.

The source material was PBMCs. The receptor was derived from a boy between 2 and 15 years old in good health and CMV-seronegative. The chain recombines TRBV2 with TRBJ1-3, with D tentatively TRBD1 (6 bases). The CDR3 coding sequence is TGTGCCAGCAATCCGACCCGGGACAAGGAAAACACCATATATTTT. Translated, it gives CASNPTRDKENTIYF.